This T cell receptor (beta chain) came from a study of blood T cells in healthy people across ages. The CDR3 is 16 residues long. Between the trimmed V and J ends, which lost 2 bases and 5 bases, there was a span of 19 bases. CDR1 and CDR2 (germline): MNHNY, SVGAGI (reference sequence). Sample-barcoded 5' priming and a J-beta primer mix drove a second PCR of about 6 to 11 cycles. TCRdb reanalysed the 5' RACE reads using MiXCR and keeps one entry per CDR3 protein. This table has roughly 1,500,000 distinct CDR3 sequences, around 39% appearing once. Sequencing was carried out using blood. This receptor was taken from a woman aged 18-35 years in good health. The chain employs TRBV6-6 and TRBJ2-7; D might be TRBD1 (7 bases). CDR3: CASSYPVVGGGNEQYF. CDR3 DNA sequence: TGTGCCAGCAGTTACCCCGTTGTCGGAGGGGGCAACGAGCAGTACTTC.